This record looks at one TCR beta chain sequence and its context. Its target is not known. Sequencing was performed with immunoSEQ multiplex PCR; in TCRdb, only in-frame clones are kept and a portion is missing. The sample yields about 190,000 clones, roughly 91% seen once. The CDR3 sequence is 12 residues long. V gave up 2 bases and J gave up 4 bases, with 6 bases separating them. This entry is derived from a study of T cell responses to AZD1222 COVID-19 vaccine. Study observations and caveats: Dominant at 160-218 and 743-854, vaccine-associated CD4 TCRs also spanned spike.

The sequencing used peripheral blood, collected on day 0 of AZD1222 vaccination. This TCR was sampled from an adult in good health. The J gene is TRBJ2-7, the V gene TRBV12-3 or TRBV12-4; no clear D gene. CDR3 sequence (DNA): TGTGCCAGCAGTTTAAGATGGTACGAGCAGTACTTC. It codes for CASSLRWYEQYF.